The sequence of this TCR beta chain was determined in a study of Graves' ophthalmopathy and Graves' hyperthyroidism. Study-level points and caveats: Detected in blood as well were most expanded thyroid clonotypes with frequency above 0.001. At roughly 67% sensitivity and 72.22% specificity, the model predicted progression of the ophthalmopathy.

Other autoimmune diseases, uncontrolled infections, pregnancy or lactation ruled patients out of participation. V shed 0 bases and J shed 8 bases, with 10 bases lying between them. The germline V gene has CDR1 MNHEY and CDR2 SVGEGT. This CDR3 contains 13 residues. Using RNA transcripts, the TCR beta CDR3 regions were amplified. The workflow started with a first-round RT-PCR run with HTBI primers and then moved on to a second-round multiplex PCR. MiXCR, run by TCRdb on the multiplex PCR reads, gives a single entry per CDR3 protein. The data hold about 170,000 distinct CDR3 sequences, with less than 45% observed a single time. A single count supports this clonotype. Its target is unknown.

The J gene is TRBJ1-1, the V gene TRBV6-2 or TRBV6-3; D unresolved. This clonotype originated in a woman in her thirties or forties with Graves' ophthalmopathy. The specimen sequenced was peripheral blood. The CDR3 spells CASSYSMDGEAFF. The CDR3 coding sequence is TGTGCCAGCAGTTACTCAATGGACGGGGAAGCTTTCTTT.